The 27 T cell receptor beta chains listed next were all sequenced from one sample in a study of PD-L1 blockade in urothelial cancer. As to time point: pretreatment peripheral blood. Some clones are missing from TCRdb's copy, which holds only in-frame ones; the method was immunoSEQ multiplex PCR. The repertoire consists of about 50,000 clones, with about 81% occurring once and the leading ten covering approximately 3%. Material: PBMCs, obtained around atezolizumab (anti-PD-L1) treatment. Receptors were obtained from a man between 70 and 80 years old with urothelial cancer.

The gene calls are TRBV18 and TRBJ2-7, with 8 bases fitting TRBD1. The CDR3 runs to 16 residues. Germline CDR1 and CDR2: KGHSH and LQKENI. After removal of 6 bases from V and 5 bases from J, the junction contained 15 bases not matched to a gene. The CDR3 here is CASSPYDETGVHEQYF. As DNA, the CDR3 is TGTGCCAGCTCGCCATACGACGAGACAGGGGTCCACGAGCAGTACTTC.

The V call is TRBV7-8, the J call TRBJ1-5, with 8 bases identical to TRBD1. The CDR3 is made up of 17 amino acids. The J segment lost 2 bases and the V segment lost 4 bases, leaving 10 bases of the junction unmatched. Germline V gene data show CDR1 as SGHVS and CDR2 as FQNEAQ. The CDR3 nucleotides read TGTGCCAGCAGCTCTCAGGGGGCGCTTCTCGGCAATCAGCCCCAGCATTTT. Protein product: CASSSQGALLGNQPQHF.

The chain links TRBV19 to TRBJ1-5; the match to TRBD1 covers 10 bases. The V segment lost 10 bases and the J segment 7 bases; nucleotides outside the gene matches: 10. The CDR3 is 14 amino acids. Germline values: CDR1 LNHDA, CDR2 SQIVND (reference sequence). This chain's CDR3 is CATKGDRGYQPQHF. The CDR3 region has the DNA TGTGCCACCAAGGGGGACAGGGGTTACCAGCCCCAGCATTTT.

CDR3 protein: CASSGTGGNDDYGYTF. CDR3 nucleotide sequence: TGTGCCAGCAGCGGGACAGGGGGGAACGACGACTATGGCTACACCTTC. The chain joins TRBV21-1 to TRBJ1-2; TRBD1, the D gene given by the table, was not confirmed from the DNA. TRBV21-1 is flagged as a pseudogene. The CDR3 runs to 16 residues.

The chain joins TRBV5-1 to TRBJ2-5; possibly TRBD2 for D (6 bases). Germline values: CDR1 SGHRS, CDR2 YFSETQ. The V and J ends lost 4 bases and 0 bases respectively, with 10 bases between them. The CDR3 loop spans 14 amino acids. CDR3 bases: TGCGCCAGCAGCAGCGGAGGGGACCAAGAGACCCAGTACTTC. Its protein product is CASSSGGDQETQYF.

The chain uses TRBV7-8 and TRBJ1-2, with TRBD1 as a possible D gene (5 bases). The CDR3 has 14 residues. Germline V gene data show CDR1 as SGHVS and CDR2 as FQNEAQ. Trimming pared 5 bases from V and 5 bases from J, leaving 15 bases between. This chain's CDR3 is CASSRPGGRYGYTF. The CDR3 coding sequence is TGTGCCAGCAGCAGACCCGGGGGGAGGTATGGCTACACCTTC.

This clone was seen a single time. The rearrangement joins TRBV6-1 to TRBJ1-2; D might be TRBD1 (5 bases). This CDR3 spans 15 amino acids. Germline CDR1 and CDR2: MNHNS and SASEGT. V lost 7 bases to trimming and J lost 0 bases, with 15 bases between them. CDR3 in DNA: TGTGCCAGCACCCCGAAGACAGTTACTAACTATGGCTACACCTTC. This codes for CASTPKTVTNYGYTF.

The chain is built from TRBV7-8 and TRBJ1-1; no reliable D call. The V end lost 6 bases, the J end lost 5 bases, and 13 bases lay between the germline ends. The CDR3 runs 13 residues. Germline-derived CDR1 and CDR2 are SGHVS and FQNEAQ. Here the CDR3 DNA reads TGTGCCAGCAGAGAGGGCGTGACGACTGAAGCTTTCTTT. It specifies CASREGVTTEAFF.

The chain joins TRBV28 to TRBJ1-2; D is ambiguous. V was cut by 5 bases and J by 1 base, with 11 bases left in between. This CDR3 region has 14 residues. Germline V gene sequence: CDR1 MDHEN, CDR2 SYDVKM. CDR3 nucleotides: TGTGCCAGCAGTGGACGGGGAGGTAACTATGGCTACACCTTC. Amino acids: CASSGRGGNYGYTF.

This CDR3 reads CASSVNRVGSYGYTF. Here the CDR3 DNA reads TGTGCCAGCAGCGTAAACAGGGTGGGCAGCTATGGCTACACCTTC. V and J are TRBV5-4 and TRBJ1-2; possibly TRBD1 for D (6 bases). This CDR3 contains 15 residues. Germline CDR1 and CDR2: SGHNT and YYREEE (reference sequence). Trimming cost V 4 bases and J 4 bases, with 17 bases left between them.

This sequence joins TRBV7-2 and TRBJ2-5; D is perhaps TRBD1 (5 bases). V lost 1 base to trimming and J lost 9 bases, with 15 bases between them. CDR1 and CDR2 (germline): SGHTA, FQGNSA. The CDR3 length is 14 residues. The CDR3 region has the DNA TGTGCCAGCAGCTTAGGTGGGGCCGAGCGCGCCCAGTACTTC. Its translation is CASSLGGAERAQYF. The complete variable domain, with remaining parts taken from reference TRBV7-2 and TRBJ2-5, reads GAGVSQSPSNKVTEKGKDVELRCDPISGHTALYWYRQSLGQGLEFLIYFQGNSAPDKSGLPSDRFSAERTGGSVSTLTIQRTQQEDSAVYLCASSLGGAERAQYFGPGTRLLVL.

The chain couples TRBV7-9 to TRBJ2-2, with TRBD2 as a possible D gene (5 bases). CDR1 SEHNR and CDR2 FQNEAQ come from the germline V gene (reference sequence). CDR3 length: 16 amino acids. The V gene lost 5 bases and the J gene lost 4 bases, with 17 bases spanning the gap. The CDR3 loop is CASSPRGNMATGELFF. The CDR3 DNA sequence: TGTGCCAGCAGCCCCCGGGGAAATATGGCCACCGGGGAGCTGTTTTTT.

The chain uses TRBV7-2 and TRBJ1-2; 10 bases agree with TRBD1. J gave up 3 bases and V 1 base, and 2 bases lay outside the gene matches. CDR1 is SGHTA, CDR2 FQGNSA, per germline. This CDR3 spans 15 amino acids. The CDR3 reads CASSLVGTGDYGYTF. The DNA for the CDR3 is TGTGCCAGCAGCTTAGTCGGGACAGGGGACTATGGCTACACCTTC.

The chain links TRBV6-1 to TRBJ2-1, with D possibly TRBD1 on 5 matching bases. V was clipped by 0 bases and J by 2 bases, with 11 bases between them. The CDR3 length is 16 residues. Germline values: CDR1 MNHNS, CDR2 SASEGT. CDR3: CASSEAGQGPYNEQFF. As DNA, the CDR3 is TGTGCCAGCAGTGAAGCCGGGCAGGGCCCCTACAATGAGCAGTTCTTC.

The J gene is TRBJ2-1, the V gene TRBV7-2; 7 bases align to TRBD1. The CDR3 totals 12 residues. Germline-derived CDR1 and CDR2 are SGHTA and FQGNSA. V shed 4 bases, J shed 10 bases, and the junction held 4 bases outside the gene matches. CDR3: CASSSGTVEQFF. For the CDR3, the DNA is TGTGCCAGCAGCTCCGGGACAGTCGAGCAGTTCTTC.

The rearrangement links TRBV27 to TRBJ2-7; TRBD2 agrees at 9 bases. With V trimmed by 6 bases and J by 3 bases, 6 bases remained unmatched. The CDR3 totals 14 residues. CDR1 is MNHEY, CDR2 SMNVEV, per germline (reference sequence). The CDR3 protein is CASRQIAGDYEQYF. DNA of the CDR3: TGTGCCAGCAGACAGATAGCGGGGGACTACGAGCAGTACTTC.

The chain carries TRBV7-3 and TRBJ2-1; D perhaps matches TRBD2 (5 bases). Germline CDR1 reads SGHTA; CDR2 reads FQGTGA. This CDR3 has 15 residues. V dropped 1 base and J dropped 7 bases, with 14 bases sitting between them. CDR3 in DNA: TGTGCCAGCAGCTTAAGTGCGGGCCCCGGGAATGAGCAGTTCTTC. Its translation: CASSLSAGPGNEQFF.

This sequence joins TRBV4-2 and TRBJ2-2, with TRBD1 matching 11 bases. V dropped 2 bases and J dropped 5; count of bases not matched to a gene: 7. The CDR3 covers 17 residues. Germline CDR1 is LGHNA and CDR2 is YNFKEQ. CDR3 DNA: TGTGCCAGCAGCCAAAATCCGGGACAGGGGGGGACCGGGGAGCTGTTTTTT. Residues: CASSQNPGQGGTGELFF.

The genes are TRBV5-6 and TRBJ2-7; 8 bases are shared with TRBD2. Germline loops: CDR1 SGHDT, CDR2 YYEEEE. V was clipped by 4 bases and J by 2 bases; unmatched bases: 8. The CDR3 has 15 residues. CDR3 in DNA: TGTGCCAGCAGCCATGAGGCGGGAGGCCCCTACGAGCAGTACTTC. This sequence encodes CASSHEAGGPYEQYF.

The V and J genes are TRBV5-1 and TRBJ1-3; D might be TRBD1 (5 bases). Germline V gives CDR1 SGHRS, CDR2 YFSETQ. Trimming left V 3 bases short and J 2 bases short, with 15 bases between. The CDR3 has 16 residues. CDR3 protein: CASSSEGRRTGNTIYF. CDR3 coding DNA: TGCGCCAGCAGCTCGGAGGGGCGTCGTACTGGAAACACCATATATTTT.

This clone was detected only a few times. The V and J genes are TRBV7-9 and TRBJ1-3; 7 positions match TRBD1. The V gene end was trimmed by 2 bases and the J gene end by 4 bases; junction bases not matched to a gene: 5. Germline lookup yields CDR1 SEHNR and CDR2 FQNEAQ (reference sequence). This CDR3 contains 15 residues. This CDR3 reads CASSLSTGVGNTIYF. The CDR3 DNA reads as TGTGCCAGCAGCTTAAGTACAGGGGTAGGAAACACCATATATTTT.

V gene TRBV14 combines with J gene TRBJ2-1; 8 bases are a match to TRBD2. CDR3 size: 16 residues. The V gene end was trimmed by 5 bases and the J gene end by 0 bases; junction bases not matched to a gene: 6. Germline values: CDR1 SGHDN, CDR2 FVKESK. CDR3 loop: CASSDPGTSSYNEQFF. The CDR3 DNA sequence: TGTGCCAGCAGCGACCCCGGGACTAGCTCCTACAATGAGCAGTTCTTC.

This clone appeared once. The chain recombines TRBV29-1 with TRBJ2-1; 12 bases match TRBD2. The CDR3 is 14 amino acids. Trimming took 7 bases from V and 9 from J; bases not matched to a gene: 10. Germline V gene data show CDR1 as SQVTM and CDR2 as ANQGSEA. This chain's CDR3 is CSATPSGGVGEQFF. Here the CDR3 DNA reads TGCAGCGCTACACCTAGCGGGGGGGTAGGTGAGCAGTTCTTC.

The rearrangement uses TRBV11-2 and TRBJ2-1; D unresolved. The germline V and J ends were trimmed by 4 bases and 3 bases, with 10 bases remaining between them. The CDR3 sequence is 14 residues long. CDR1 is SGHAT, CDR2 FQNNGV, per germline. CDR3 DNA sequence: TGTGCCAGCAGCTCTCCCCTCCTCTACAATGAGCAGTTCTTC. This encodes CASSSPLLYNEQFF.

J is TRBJ1-5 and V is TRBV28; 10 bases align to TRBD1. The CDR3 has 18 residues. Germline V lookup: CDR1 MDHEN, CDR2 SYDVKM. V lost 1 base to trimming and J lost 1 base; unmatched junction nucleotides: 7. The CDR3 reads CASSLFGTGVVSNQPQHF. The CDR3 DNA reads TGTGCCAGCAGTTTATTTGGGACAGGGGTAGTAAGCAATCAGCCCCAGCATTTT.

The chain joins TRBV7-2 to TRBJ1-6; 9 bases align to TRBD1. Germline V lookup: CDR1 SGHTA, CDR2 FQGNSA. Losses at the gene ends were 5 bases for V and 7 bases for J; bases not matched to a gene: 6. The CDR3 has 15 residues. CDR3: CASSRGTGRNSPLHF. DNA for the CDR3: TGTGCCAGCAGCAGAGGGACAGGGCGGAATTCACCCCTCCACTTT.

The chain couples TRBV5-1 to TRBJ2-7; D is unclear. The V and J ends lost 4 bases and 2 bases respectively, with 10 bases between them. The CDR3 runs to 13 residues. Germline V gives CDR1 SGHRS, CDR2 YFSETQ. CDR3 coding DNA: TGCGCCAGCAGCGAGGCGGAGACCTACGAGCAGTACTTC. Translated: CASSEAETYEQYF.